The clone carrying this T cell receptor beta chain turned up a few times. Its antigen is still unknown. The sample belongs to a study of blood T cells in healthy people across ages. Whole-study results and caveats: As age increased, TCR beta diversity per million T cells fell in a roughly linear fashion.

V shed 10 bases, J shed 5 bases, and the junction held 14 bases outside the gene matches. CDR3 length: 14 amino acids. Germline V CDR1 and CDR2: ENHRY, SYGVKD. Alongside a J-beta primer mix, a sample-barcoded 5' primer served in a second PCR lasting 7 to 11 cycles. From the 5' RACE reads, TCRdb called clonotypes with MiXCR, one entry per CDR3 protein. Here the sample spans around 1,800,000 distinct CDR3 sequences, 30% to 40% being singletons. Every sample yielded at least 7 million isolated PBMCs. The sequence derives from a human donor in good health. The chain uses TRBV10-3 and TRBJ2-7, with 7 positions matching TRBD2. Input material: blood. CDR3 region: CATLQPGLIHEQYF. The CDR3 nucleotides are TGTGCCACCTTACAACCGGGACTAATACACGAGCAGTACTTC.